The T cell receptor beta chain described here comes from a study of blood T cell repertoires in COVID-19. The CDR3 has 13 residues. The V and J ends lost 7 bases and 4 bases respectively, with 11 bases between them. CDR1 is SGHDN, CDR2 FVKESK, per germline. This table comes from immunoSEQ multiplex PCR, and its TCRdb copy is limited to in-frame clones, with some not included. Among about 270,000 clones listed, around nine tenths were seen once. Sequences were obtained from PBMCs or T cells enriched from blood (not recorded which). The sequence came from a woman aged 55-69 years who had recovered from COVID-19. V gene TRBV14 combines with J gene TRBJ2-1, with D possibly being TRBD2 (6 bases). This CDR3 is CASNGGRYNEQFF. In nucleotides, the CDR3 is TGTGCCAGCAACGGGGGTCGGTACAATGAGCAGTTCTTC.